Listed below are T cell receptor beta chains from one sample, sequenced in a study of blood T cell repertoires in COVID-19. Profiling relied on immunoSEQ multiplex PCR, and the TCRdb table lists in-frame clones only, not all of them. The table shows about 62,000 clones, with 70% to 90% occurring only once. Specimen: peripheral blood. These receptors were collected from a woman over 75 with acute or convalescent COVID-19. Each CDR3 is given without its conserved first and last residue. The order of the fields is V gene, J gene, CDR3 protein.

TRBV18	TRBJ2-7	ASSTGGAYEQY
TRBV27	TRBJ1-6	ASRTGNSPLH
TRBV18	TRBJ1-1	ASSPGGDTEAF
TRBV9	TRBJ1-6	ASSVDGFDSPLH
TRBV5-1	TRBJ2-5	ASSSRVNQETQY
TRBV27	TRBJ2-5	ASSWNRRETQY
TRBV4-1	TRBJ2-7	ASSRTSGPTYEQY
TRBV12-3/TRBV12-4	TRBJ1-1	ASRPQQGGEAF
TRBV6-1	TRBJ2-7	ASSESVSDSYEQY
TRBV28	TRBJ1-6	ASSRGGRRGESPLH
TRBV27	TRBJ2-2	ASRMTSGANTGELF
TRBV4-1	TRBJ2-1	ASSQERRRGRSYNEQF
TRBV5-6	TRBJ2-2	ASSLIAPGELF
TRBV3-1/TRBV3-2	TRBJ1-6	ASSLDRAQGALH
TRBV7-2	TRBJ2-2	ASSPHPGTGGKTGELF
TRBV11-1	TRBJ1-1	ASNLRGNTEAF
TRBV14	TRBJ2-7	ASSRSGQLSYEQY
TRBV10-1	TRBJ2-7	ASSETSSLNYEQY
TRBV5-4	TRBJ1-1	ASSSGREGEAF
TRBV30	TRBJ1-5	AWSVGGDNQPQH